This is a list of T cell receptor beta chains from one sample in a study of cytomegalovirus exposure and HLA in healthy donors. The repertoire was sequenced with immunoSEQ multiplex PCR; TCRdb's copy has only in-frame clones and lacks some. The repertoire holds 150,000 to 200,000 clones, with almost 80% as singletons. The sequenced sample consisted of PBMCs. These TCRs come from a woman between 45 and 65 years old in good health and CMV-seropositive. Each CDR3 is given without its conserved first and last residue.

v_call cdr3_aa
TRBV19 ASSMDRDYGYT
TRBV29-1 SVEAPMVGEAF
TRBV5-8 ASSSAGGYGYT
TRBV6-5 ASSPRDRAEKLF
TRBV11-2 ASSSWDRSNRGKLF
TRBV18 ASSPPAREYEQY
TRBV5-1 ASSLEQGAHNEQF
TRBV20-1 SARDLETQY
TRBV2 ADRQGDGYSPLH
TRBV6-1 ASSGLTSRGNEQF
TRBV2 ASSRTTSTNRNEQF
TRBV19 ASSIGQGTEAF
TRBV28 ASRAGSRVSYEQY
TRBV5-1 ASSATLRGSPDTQY
TRBV29-1 SAAQGKGQPQH
TRBV30 AGEGTPNTEAF
TRBV29-1 SVGSGSYEQY
TRBV6-5 ASSFLTERGTQY